Given below is one TCR beta chain in context. This specimen belongs to a study of T cells in Graves' hyperthyroidism and ophthalmopathy. The V gene's germline CDR1 is MNHEY and CDR2 SVGAGI. The CDR3 contains 15 residues. Deletions cut 0 bases from V and 5 bases from J, with 11 bases between. The TCR beta CDR3 regions underwent amplification using RNA transcripts as the source. HTBI primers drove first-round RT-PCR of the TCR CDR3. TCRdb processed the multiplex PCR reads anew with MiXCR; each CDR3 protein has one entry. The sample has nearly 750,000 distinct CDR3 sequences; about 35% are singletons. The receptor was derived from a woman aged 35 to 49 with Graves' hyperthyroidism. The chain links TRBV6-5 to TRBJ1-5; D not certain. Sequencing was performed on blood. The CDR3 is CASSYSILADQPQHF. CDR3 bases: TGTGCCAGCAGTTACTCTATACTAGCGGATCAGCCCCAGCATTTT.